The 2 T cell receptor beta chains presented below share a single source sample, sequenced in a study of blood T cell repertoires in COVID-19 (dated by TCRdb to the early 2020s). The method was the immunoSEQ multiplex PCR assay. What TCRdb holds here is the immuneACCESS table cut down to in-frame rearrangements. Part of the clones is not present; checked against another copy, under half of the missing clones reflect an unresolved V gene, and the others are unexplained. This sample comprises roughly 32,000 clones, 65% to 90% of them detected only once. The ten largest make up 7.5% to 10% of the sample. Input material: peripheral blood. The receptors derive from an elderly man with active COVID-19.

J is TRBJ2-2 and V is TRBV6-5; 10 nucleotides match TRBD1. CDR3 length: 14 amino acids. CDR1 is MNHEY and CDR2 is SVGAGI in the germline V gene. J gave up 7 bases and V 5 bases, and 4 bases lay outside the gene matches. The CDR3 here is CASSRDRGNGELFF. The CDR3, as DNA: TGTGCCAGCAGTCGGGACAGGGGCAACGGGGAGCTGTTTTTT.

The rearrangement links TRBV28 to TRBJ2-2; 7 nucleotides align to TRBD1. The V gene's germline CDR1 is MDHEN and CDR2 SYDVKM. J lost 5 bases, V lost 6 bases, and 12 bases had no gene match. The CDR3 is 16 residues long. DNA of the CDR3: TGTGCCAGCAGAGTCAATCGCTACAGGGGTACCGGGGAGCTGTTTTTT. Translation: CASRVNRYRGTGELFF.